The following is a T cell receptor beta chain sequence with its context. Its antigen is not yet known. Per-nucleotide qualities are absent, and no much larger clonotype sits a single base away. RNA was extracted using the RNeasy kit, and about 0.45 to 1 microgram was reverse transcribed with random hexamers. TCR beta CDR3 regions were amplified with the immunoSEQ multiplex PCR assay covering 54 Vbeta and 13 Jbeta segments. PCR amplification bias was corrected using a synthetic template baseline for primer optimization and computational correction. In the original analysis: Reads were assigned to V, D and J genes according to IMGT and analyzed in immunoSEQ Analyzer, with only productive sequences retained. Clonality was computed as one minus Shannon entropy normalized by log2 of the number of productive unique sequences. For each patient and control, public and private clones were evaluated among the 100 most prevalent clones. Susac-specific clones were defined as absent from healthy and MS cohorts, approximately 1,000 published viral clones and other ImmuneACCESS disease sequences. Starting from the raw public reads, TCRdb applied fastp trimming at Q25, assembled clones with MiXCR and retained in-frame beta chains. Identical CDR3 proteins give one entry, which carries the most common genes and DNA. The V and J calls follow TCRdb's processing rather than the paper's. In all, the sample holds around 50,000 distinct CDR3 sequences, and 80% to 95% of those were seen once. Around 0.43% of the sample comes from the top ten.

The source of the sample is a study of CD8 T cells in Susac syndrome (dated by TCRdb to about 2019). Looking at the study overall: Repertoire sequencing was used to test whether CD8+ T cell activation and differentiation in Susac syndrome was antigen driven. The study compared CD8+ T cell repertoire clonality among 12 healthy donors, approximately 14 Susac syndrome patients and fewer than 19 multiple sclerosis patients. Broad study findings and their caveats: The number of individuals in the TCR sequencing and HLA analysis was recognized as being relatively small.

The CDR3 runs 16 amino acids, cysteine and phenylalanine included. Just CDR3 DNA is preserved here, 48 bases in frame from base 1. CDR1 and CDR2 were assigned from the germline V gene as SGHTA and FQGNSA. Ends trimmed: V by 5 bases, J by 6 bases; bases unmatched to a gene: 9. Peripheral blood CD8+ and CD4+ T cells from healthy donors, Susac syndrome patients and multiple sclerosis patients were profiled by high-throughput TCR beta sequencing. The healthy donors served as controls matched for age and sex. Bulk CD8+ and CD4+ T cells were purified magnetically by negative isolation, whereas CD8+ TEMRA cells were enriched by FACS. Blood was drawn into EDTA tubes, processed within 24 hours, and PBMCs were isolated by density gradient centrifugation. PBMCs intended for TCR sequencing were cryopreserved in liquid nitrogen and thawed later in a water bath at 37 degrees C. The sorted or isolated CD4+, CD8+ and CD8+ TEMRA cells reached a purity of at least 90%.

Material for sequencing was CD8+ T cells from PBMCs. This clonotype was sampled from a human donor in good health. The chain is assembled from TRBV7-2 and TRBJ2-3; the central 12 bases match TRBD2. For the CDR3, the sequence is CASSQRLAGVPDTQYF. The DNA reads as follows: TGTGCCAGCAGCCAGCGACTAGCGGGAGTTCCTGATACGCAGTATTTT.